Listed here are 26 T cell receptor beta chains from one sample, sequenced in a study of early T cells in non-severe SARS-CoV-2 infection. TCRdb processed the 5' RACE reads anew with MiXCR; each CDR3 protein has one entry. The repertoire holds some 49,000 distinct CDR3 sequences, about 11% seen once, with 9.1% in the top ten. Sequencing input: whole blood. These receptors came from an adult who was a healthcare worker with PCR-confirmed SARS-CoV-2 infection or an uninfected control (not recorded which).

This CDR3 reads CASSLGLKGFEQFF. DNA for the CDR3: TGCGCCAGCAGCCTAGGACTAAAGGGATTCGAGCAGTTCTTC. The chain carries TRBV4-3 and TRBJ2-1; tentative D call: TRBD2 (6 bases). CDR3 length: 14 amino acids. The V end lost 4 bases, the J end lost 10 bases, and 17 bases lay between the germline ends. Germline V gene data show CDR1 as LGHNA and CDR2 as YSLEER.

In regard to this clonotype: One base away lies a much larger clone, so this may be a sequencing read error. The V and J genes are TRBV7-9 and TRBJ2-7; D is uncertain. Germline assignment: CDR1 SEHNR and CDR2 FQNEAQ (reference sequence). The CDR3 spans 15 residues. The CDR3 nucleotides read TGTACCAGCAGCTTATTACAGAAAAGCTCCTACGAGCAGTACTTC. The encoded protein is CTSSLLQKSSYEQYF. The full variable domain, with the rest looked up from reference TRBV7-9 and TRBJ2-7, is DTGVSQNPRHKITKRGQNVTFRCDPISEHNRLYWYRQTLGQGPEFLTYFQNEAQLEKSRLLSDRFSAERPKGSFSTLEIQRTEQGDSAMYLCTSSLLQKSSYEQYFGPGTRLTVT.

This clonotype was observed at least ten times. The V call is TRBV10-3, the J call TRBJ1-5; 7 nucleotides agree with TRBD1. This CDR3 region has 14 residues. Per germline, CDR1 ENHRY and CDR2 SYGVKD. Germline trimming cut 6 bases from V and 4 bases from J; bases unmatched to any gene: 6. The CDR3, as DNA: TGTGCCATCAGGGATACAGGGGAAAATCAGCCCCAGCATTTT. Protein sequence: CAIRDTGENQPQHF.

The chain joins TRBV6-6 to TRBJ1-1, with a tentative D call TRBD1 (6 bases). Trimming took 0 bases from V and 0 from J, leaving 14 bases between them. The germline CDR1 and CDR2 sequences are MNHNY and SVGAGI (reference sequence). The CDR3 length is 17 residues. Here the CDR3 DNA reads TGTGCCAGCAGTTACTCAGGGGGGTACAAGATGAACACTGAAGCTTTCTTT. This translates into CASSYSGGYKMNTEAFF.

This clonotype was found many times. The rearrangement uses TRBV6-1 and TRBJ1-2, with a weak D call TRBD1 (6 bases). Trimming pared 4 bases from V and 2 bases from J, leaving 11 bases between. The CDR3 is made up of 14 amino acids. The germline CDR1 and CDR2 sequences are MNHNS and SASEGT. Here the CDR3 reads CASSVDTGNYGYTF. The CDR3 DNA sequence: TGTGCCAGCAGTGTCGATACAGGGAACTATGGCTACACCTTC.

The table lists this clonotype with many counts. The J gene is TRBJ1-5, the V gene TRBV6-2 or TRBV6-3; TRBD1 is a possible D gene (6 bases). Per germline, CDR1 MNHEY and CDR2 SVGEGT. The CDR3 sequence is 15 residues long. V shed 4 bases and J shed 2 bases, with 12 bases lying between them. As DNA, the CDR3 is TGTGCCAGCAGTTGGGGGCGGGATGGCAATCAGCCCCAGCATTTT. Its translation is CASSWGRDGNQPQHF.

This clonotype was seen a handful of times. The rearrangement uses TRBV19 and TRBJ2-7, with D maybe TRBD2 (6 bases). CDR3 length: 16 residues. Germline assignment: CDR1 LNHDA and CDR2 SQIVND (reference sequence). V was clipped by 5 bases and J by 3 bases, with 20 bases between them. CDR3 residues: CASSGLATTHLYEQYF. The DNA for the CDR3 is TGTGCCAGTAGTGGCCTAGCGACGACCCACCTCTACGAGCAGTACTTC.

The chain joins TRBV7-9 to TRBJ2-2, with 9 bases matching TRBD2. V dropped 4 bases and J dropped 9; count of bases not matched to a gene: 15. The V gene's germline CDR1 is SEHNR and CDR2 FQNEAQ (reference sequence). The CDR3 extends over 17 amino acids. The CDR3 DNA reads as TGTGCCAGCAGCTCCTCCCCTAGCGGCGGGAGGGCCCGGGAGCTGTTTTTT. Amino acids: CASSSSPSGGRARELFF.

This clonotype has only a few counts. The V call is TRBV12-3 or TRBV12-4, the J call TRBJ2-3; D is undetermined. Trimming pared 4 bases from V and 6 bases from J, leaving 17 bases between. This CDR3 spans 15 amino acids. The DNA for the CDR3 is TGTGCCAGCAGTTCCAGCCCACACAAGACGGATACGCAGTATTTT. This sequence encodes CASSSSPHKTDTQYF.

The chain links TRBV5-1 to TRBJ1-2, with no clear D. The CDR3 covers 14 residues. The ends were cut back, 0 bases at V and 4 bases at J, with 10 bases in the middle. CDR1 is SGHRS and CDR2 is YFSETQ in the germline V gene. CDR3 protein: CASSLVGASYGYTF. Written as DNA, the CDR3 is TGCGCCAGCAGCTTGGTCGGAGCCAGCTATGGCTACACCTTC.

This clonotype was observed many times. The chain is built from TRBV27 and TRBJ2-4; TRBD1 is a possible D gene (6 bases). CDR3 length: 16 residues. The germline CDR1 and CDR2 sequences are MNHEY and SMNVEV (reference sequence). V lost 3 bases and J lost 2, with 14 bases in between. The CDR3 DNA follows: TGTGCCAGCAGTTTCCAGGGGTTCGGATCCAAAAACATTCAGTACTTC. Its protein is CASSFQGFGSKNIQYF.

This clonotype was seen more than once but under ten times. The chain carries TRBV5-5 and TRBJ1-4; perhaps TRBD1 as D (5 bases). The V end lost 4 bases, the J end lost 3 bases, and 10 bases lay between the germline ends. CDR1 is SGHKS, CDR2 YYEKEE, per germline (reference sequence). This CDR3 region has 14 residues. The CDR3 DNA follows: TGTGCCAGCAGCCCGACAGAAGCTAATGAAAAACTGTTTTTT. Translated: CASSPTEANEKLFF.

The chain is built from TRBV5-1 and TRBJ2-7; 9 positions match TRBD1. CDR1 SGHRS and CDR2 YFSETQ come from the germline V gene. V lost 8 bases to trimming and J lost 0 bases; unmatched junction nucleotides: 9. The CDR3 totals 15 residues. Here the CDR3 DNA reads TGCGCCAGTACTCCGGGGGACAGGGACTCCTACGAGCAGTACTTC. Amino acids: CASTPGDRDSYEQYF.

This clonotype was counted ten times or more. The genes are TRBV7-9 and TRBJ1-2; D remains ambiguous. This CDR3 has 13 residues. Trimming removed 0 bases at V and 4 bases at J, with 6 bases between. CDR1 and CDR2 from the germline V gene are SEHNR and FQNEAQ (reference sequence). Written as DNA, the CDR3 is TGTGCCAGCAGCTTAGCGGCAGCCTATGGCTACACCTTC. Its protein product is CASSLAAAYGYTF.

V is TRBV9 and J is TRBJ2-3; 8 nucleotides line up with TRBD2. CDR1 SGDLS and CDR2 YYNGEE come from the germline V gene. This CDR3 is built from 14 residues. V lost 0 bases to trimming and J lost 6 bases; unmatched junction nucleotides: 3. For the CDR3, the DNA is TGTGCCAGCAGCGTAGTTTCTAGCGGGGATACGCAGTATTTT. It yields the protein CASSVVSSGDTQYF. Full variable domain (outside the CDR3, taken from reference TRBV9 and TRBJ2-3): DSGVTQTPKHLITATGQRVTLRCSPRSGDLSVYWYQQSLDQGLQFLIQYYNGEERAKGNILERFSAQQFPDLHSELNLSSLELGDSALYFCASSVVSSGDTQYFGPGTRLTVL.

At least ten counts were recorded for this clonotype. V is TRBV7-9 and J is TRBJ2-7; a possible D gene is TRBD1 (6 bases). Trimming stripped 4 bases from V and 6 bases from J, with 28 bases between. Germline CDR1 and CDR2: SEHNR and FQNEAQ (reference sequence). The CDR3 totals 18 residues. CDR3 coding DNA: TGTGCCAGCAGCTCGCGCCAGATTCAGGGGTTCAGAGGCTCCGAGCAGTACTTC. This gives the protein CASSSRQIQGFRGSEQYF.

This clonotype was seen a handful of times. The CDR3 region has the DNA TGTGCCAGCAAGTCAAGCGGTGCGTTCTTC. It yields the protein CASKSSGAFF. The chain employs TRBV2 and TRBJ2-1, with D possibly being TRBD2 (5 bases). The CDR3 totals 10 residues. Trimming removed 7 bases from V and 15 bases from J, with 13 bases in between. The V gene's germline CDR1 is SNHLY and CDR2 FYNNEI.

The V and J genes are TRBV12-3 or TRBV12-4 and TRBJ2-7; D gene uncertain. The length of the CDR3 is 15 residues. V lost 0 bases and J 1 base, leaving 10 bases between the germline ends. The CDR3 DNA reads as TGTGCCAGCAGTTTAGCGCCAGCCGGGTCCTACGAGCAGTACTTC. Protein: CASSLAPAGSYEQYF.

The DNA for the CDR3 is TGCGCCAGCAGTGCTACTAGCGGGAGGGCCAGGCGGGAGACCCAGTACTTC. Translated, it gives CASSATSGRARRETQYF. The chain joins TRBV5-1 to TRBJ2-5; 13 bases are a match to TRBD2. Germline V gene data show CDR1 as SGHRS and CDR2 as YFSETQ. The CDR3 extends over 17 amino acids. V dropped 5 bases and J dropped 5; count of bases not matched to a gene: 12.

This clonotype was seen a few times. The rearrangement joins TRBV29-1 to TRBJ2-7, with D uncertain. Germline loops: CDR1 SQVTM, CDR2 ANQGSEA. This CDR3 region has 13 residues. V lost 2 bases, J lost 7 bases, and 15 bases lay in between. In DNA form, the CDR3 reads TGCAGCGTTGAAATCCCCCCGGGCGAAGAGCAGTACTTC. Its translation: CSVEIPPGEEQYF.

This clonotype showed up many times. The chain is built from TRBV5-6 and TRBJ2-1; 7 bases agree with TRBD2. The V gene's germline CDR1 is SGHDT and CDR2 YYEEEE. Trimming at V came to 3 bases and at J to 12 bases, leaving 6 bases not matched to a gene. The CDR3 length is 12 residues. The CDR3 DNA sequence: TGTGCCAGCAGCTGGGACTATTCCGGGCAGTTCTTC. This gives the protein CASSWDYSGQFF. Combining the CDR3 with reference TRBV5-6 and TRBJ2-1 gives the whole variable domain DAGVTQSPTHLIKTRGQQVTLRCSPKSGHDTVSWYQQALGQGPQFIFQYYEEEERQRGNFPDRFSGHQFPNYSSELNVNALLLGDSALYLCASSWDYSGQFFGPGTRLTVL.

Ten or more counts support this clonotype. The J gene is TRBJ2-5, the V gene TRBV12-3 or TRBV12-4; TRBD2 is a possible D gene (6 bases). Trimming removed 1 base at V and 7 bases at J, with 10 bases between. CDR3 size: 13 residues. CDR3 in DNA: TGTGCCAGCAGTTTAGTGGGGGGAGCGACCCAGTACTTC. It translates to CASSLVGGATQYF.

In its sample, this clonotype was seen a few times. V is TRBV11-3 and J is TRBJ2-5; TRBD2 agrees at 7 bases. There are 14 residues in the CDR3. In germline, CDR1 is SGHNT, CDR2 YENEEA. The V gene end was trimmed by 6 bases and the J gene end by 1 base; junction bases not matched to a gene: 5. The CDR3, as DNA: TGTGCCAGCAGTCCTGGGGGGGTCCAAGAGACCCAGTACTTC. Its translation is CASSPGGVQETQYF. The whole variable domain, filled in from reference TRBV11-3 and TRBJ2-5, reads EAGVVQSPRYKIIEKKQPVAFWCNPISGHNTLYWYLQNLGQGPELLIRYENEEAVDDSQLPKDRFSAERLKGVDSTLKIQPAELGDSAVYLCASSPGGVQETQYFGPGTRLLVL.

Many counts were recorded for this clonotype. This rearrangement joins TRBV27 to TRBJ2-2; D is unclear. With 6 bases removed from V and 1 base from J, the gap between germline ends came to 6 bases. CDR1 and CDR2 (germline): MNHEY, SMNVEV (reference sequence). This CDR3 has 13 amino acids. The CDR3 DNA reads TGTGCCAGCAGCGGGTTGAACACCGGGGAGCTGTTTTTT. As protein: CASSGLNTGELFF.

In this sample, this clonotype turned up a few times. The rearrangement joins TRBV29-1 to TRBJ2-1, with a weak D call TRBD2 (6 bases). This CDR3 spans 13 amino acids. Trimming removed 6 bases at V and 3 bases at J, with 12 bases between. CDR1 and CDR2 from the germline V gene are SQVTM and ANQGSEA. The CDR3, as DNA: TGCAGCGTGGTCAGACTAGACTACAATGAGCAGTTCTTC. As protein: CSVVRLDYNEQFF.

This sequence joins TRBV3-1 and TRBJ1-1, with 12 positions matching TRBD1. This CDR3 comprises 16 residues. Germline V gives CDR1 LGHDT, CDR2 YNNKEL (reference sequence). V was pared by 5 bases and J by 4 bases, with 8 bases of the junction left unmatched. CDR3 nucleotide sequence: TGTGCCAGCAGCTCGGGACAGGGGGCGAGTGGCACTGAAGCTTTCTTT. Residues: CASSSGQGASGTEAFF.